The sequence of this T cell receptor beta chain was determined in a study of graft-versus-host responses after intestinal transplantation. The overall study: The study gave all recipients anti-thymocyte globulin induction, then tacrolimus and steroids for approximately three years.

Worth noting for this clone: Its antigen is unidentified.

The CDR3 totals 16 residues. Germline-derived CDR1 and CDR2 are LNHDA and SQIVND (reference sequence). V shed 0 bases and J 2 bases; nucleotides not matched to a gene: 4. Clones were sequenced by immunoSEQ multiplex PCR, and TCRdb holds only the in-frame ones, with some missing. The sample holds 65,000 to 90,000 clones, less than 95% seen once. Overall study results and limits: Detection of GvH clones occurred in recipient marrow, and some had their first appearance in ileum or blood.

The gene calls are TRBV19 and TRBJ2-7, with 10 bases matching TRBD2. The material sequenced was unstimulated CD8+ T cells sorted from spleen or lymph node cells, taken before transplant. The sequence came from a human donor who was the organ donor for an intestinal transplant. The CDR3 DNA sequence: TGTGCCAGTAGTATAGACGTCCTAGCGGGGGCCTACGAGCAGTACTTC. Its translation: CASSIDVLAGAYEQYF.